This T cell receptor beta chain was captured by sequencing in a study of T cells in narcolepsy. About the research overall: Healthy controls were enrolled alongside patients with narcolepsy type 1 or type 2.

The data were produced by immunoSEQ multiplex PCR, yet TCRdb's version contains in-frame clones alone and is incomplete. The table shows approximately 28,000 clones, with around three quarters occurring only once. General study findings and limits: Comparing one patient's CSF and blood CD4+ clonotypes highlighted HCRT- and TRIB2-specific autoreactive clonotypes. Autoreactive clone sequences were missing from some blood memory CD4+ repertoires.

The germline V gene encodes CDR1 SQVTM and CDR2 ANQGSEA. Trimming took 4 bases from V and 3 from J, leaving 13 bases between them. CDR3 size: 14 residues. Notes on this clone: No antigen is known for it.

The chain joins TRBV29-1 to TRBJ1-5; D is possibly TRBD1 (5 bases). Sample: CD45RA- memory CD4+ T cells from PBMCs. This clonotype originated in a human donor with narcolepsy. CDR3 region: CSVGGRGANQPQHF. The CDR3 nucleotides read TGCAGCGTTGGGGGGAGGGGAGCCAATCAGCCCCAGCATTTT.